A single sample gave rise to the 18 T cell receptor beta chains below, sequenced in a study of blood T cell repertoires in COVID-19. Sequencing used immunoSEQ multiplex PCR; TCRdb keeps in-frame clones, though not all of them. The sample includes a few hundred thousand clones, roughly 89% of them seen just once. The sequenced material came from peripheral blood. The source of these receptors is a woman between 40 and 55 years old who had recovered from COVID-19.

V is TRBV10-1 and J is TRBJ2-7; 7 nucleotides agree with TRBD1. CDR3 length: 16 residues. The trim removed 2 bases at V and 5 bases at J, leaving 12 bases unmatched. The V gene's germline CDR1 is WNHNN and CDR2 SYGVQD (reference sequence). CDR3 in amino acids: CASSEDTRGQSHEQYV. The CDR3 DNA sequence: TGCGCCAGCAGTGAGGATACACGGGGACAGTCCCACGAGCAGTACGTC.

The chain uses TRBV4-1 and TRBJ2-7; 9 bases fit TRBD1. V lost 2 bases to trimming and J lost 3 bases; unmatched junction nucleotides: 5. Germline CDR1 is MGHRA and CDR2 is YSYEKL. The CDR3 totals 15 residues. The CDR3 DNA reads as TGCGCCAGCAGCCAACCCGGGACAGGGAGCTACGAGCAGTACTTC. Translated, it gives CASSQPGTGSYEQYF.

The chain has TRBV5-3 and TRBJ2-7; no definite D call. TRBV5-3 is treated as an ORF (open reading frame) with a function not yet certain. Trimming took 4 bases from V and 0 from J, leaving 5 bases between them. This CDR3 has 12 amino acids. The CDR3 here is CARSRSSYEQYV. The CDR3 nucleotides are TGTGCCAGAAGCCGGAGCTCCTACGAGCAGTACGTC.

The chain recombines TRBV21-1 with TRBJ2-7; the table's D call TRBD1 went unverified against the DNA. TRBV21-1 is noted as a pseudogene. CDR3 size: 13 residues. In DNA form, the CDR3 reads TGTGCCAGCAGCAGGACAGAGATCTACGAGCAGTACTTC. Its translation: CASSRTEIYEQYF.

This sequence joins TRBV7-2 and TRBJ2-7; 9 nucleotides align to TRBD2. The CDR3 loop spans 14 amino acids. V was clipped by 2 bases and J by 4 bases; unmatched bases: 3. Per the germline V gene, CDR1 is SGHTA and CDR2 is FQGNSA. The DNA of the CDR3 is TGTGCCAGCAGCTTAAGCGGGGGGACTTACGAGCAGTACTTC. The encoded protein is CASSLSGGTYEQYF.

The J gene is TRBJ1-1, the V gene TRBV11-3; 10 nucleotides match TRBD1. Germline loops: CDR1 SGHNT, CDR2 YENEEA. V lost 5 bases and J lost 10; bases outside the gene matches: 4. CDR3 size: 12 residues. This CDR3 reads CASSPRDRGAFF. DNA of the CDR3: TGTGCCAGCAGCCCCCGGGACAGGGGAGCTTTCTTT. The full variable domain, in which reference TRBV11-3 and TRBJ1-1 provide the parts outside the CDR3, is EAGVVQSPRYKIIEKKQPVAFWCNPISGHNTLYWYLQNLGQGPELLIRYENEEAVDDSQLPKDRFSAERLKGVDSTLKIQPAELGDSAVYLCASSPRDRGAFFGQGTRLTVV.

The chain uses TRBV25-1 and TRBJ2-5; 8 bases are a match to TRBD1. In germline, CDR1 is MGHDK, CDR2 SYGVNS. This CDR3 is 13 amino acids long. With V trimmed by 4 bases and J by 5 bases, 3 bases remained unmatched. This CDR3 reads CASSGQGIETQYF. The CDR3 DNA follows: TGTGCCAGCAGTGGACAGGGGATCGAGACCCAGTACTTC.

This clone was counted once. The genes are TRBV6-5 and TRBJ1-4; 7 nucleotides line up with TRBD1. The germline V gene has CDR1 MNHEY and CDR2 SVGAGI. The CDR3 is 15 residues long. V shed 8 bases, J shed 3 bases, and the junction held 9 bases outside the gene matches. The CDR3 DNA follows: TGTGCCAGCGGCTACCCGGGACAGTCTAATGAAAAACTGTTTTTT. It is translated as CASGYPGQSNEKLFF.

The V and J genes are TRBV28 and TRBJ2-3; D may be TRBD1 (5 bases). Germline CDR1 reads MDHEN; CDR2 reads SYDVKM. V lost 6 bases and J 4 bases, leaving 11 bases between the germline ends. The CDR3 is made up of 13 amino acids. DNA of the CDR3: TGTGCCAGCAGCCGAACAGGCGCAGATACGCAGTATTTT. This codes for CASSRTGADTQYF.

The chain recombines TRBV3-1 (or the pseudogene TRBV3-2) with TRBJ2-1, with 13 bases matching TRBD2. Trimming removed 2 bases from V and 9 bases from J; junction bases left unmatched: 4. In germline, CDR1 is LGHDT, CDR2 YNNKEL (reference sequence). This CDR3 comprises 15 residues. The CDR3 here is CASSQTSGGAVEQFF. CDR3 nucleotides: TGTGCCAGCAGCCAAACTAGCGGGGGGGCCGTTGAGCAGTTCTTC.

This chain joins TRBV6-4 and TRBJ2-1, with D unclear. The ends were cut back, 5 bases at V and 5 bases at J, with 10 bases in the middle. This CDR3 is built from 13 residues. Germline V gene data show CDR1 as MRHNA and CDR2 as SNTAGT. The CDR3 DNA reads as TGTGCCAGCAGTTTGAGTTACGACAATGAGCAGTTCTTC. Translation: CASSLSYDNEQFF.

The V gene is TRBV6-5, the J gene TRBJ1-3; perhaps TRBD1 as D (5 bases). V dropped 7 bases and J dropped 14 bases, with 18 bases sitting between them. Per germline, CDR1 MNHEY and CDR2 SVGAGI. The CDR3 is 12 amino acids. The CDR3 region is CASTNGGGHLYF. The CDR3 bases are TGTGCCAGCACCAACGGGGGAGGCCACCTATATTTT.

The V gene is TRBV30, the J gene TRBJ1-2; D not resolved. This CDR3 is built from 11 residues. Trimming took off 4 bases at V and 8 bases at J, with 11 bases between the two ends. Per the germline V gene, CDR1 is GTSNPN and CDR2 is SVGIG (reference sequence). The CDR3 sequence is CAWKAYRGYTF. CDR3 bases: TGTGCCTGGAAAGCTTACCGGGGCTACACCTTC.

The chain uses TRBV3-1 (or the pseudogene TRBV3-2) and TRBJ1-6; 7 bases agree with TRBD1. This CDR3 region has 18 residues. From germline, CDR1 is LGHDT and CDR2 YNNKEL (reference sequence). J lost 8 bases, V lost 5 bases, and 18 bases had no gene match. The CDR3 DNA reads as TGTGCCAGCAGCGCAAACGAGCCGTCGGACAGGCAATATTCACCCCTCCACTTT. It encodes CASSANEPSDRQYSPLHF.

The chain joins TRBV9 to TRBJ2-7; D may be TRBD1 (6 bases). Germline loops: CDR1 SGDLS, CDR2 YYNGEE. The CDR3 totals 15 residues. V gave up 0 bases and J gave up 3 bases, with 13 bases separating them. CDR3: CASSVGVGAFYEQYF. The CDR3 region has the DNA TGTGCCAGCAGCGTAGGGGTGGGGGCATTCTACGAGCAGTACTTC.

The chain employs TRBV6-2 or TRBV6-3 and TRBJ1-2; TRBD1 might be the D (5 bases). V lost 5 bases and J lost 4, with 14 bases in between. The germline CDR1 and CDR2 sequences are MNHEY and SVGEGT. The CDR3 loop spans 14 amino acids. The CDR3 here is CASSTHGGIYGYTF. CDR3 bases: TGTGCCAGCAGTACCCACGGGGGGATCTATGGCTACACCTTC.

This clone was counted between two and nine times. This sequence joins TRBV18 and TRBJ1-5; possible D gene TRBD1, 5 bases. The germline V gene has CDR1 KGHSH and CDR2 LQKENI. Trimming shortened V by 8 bases and J by 0 bases, and 14 bases separated the two germline ends. The CDR3 is 15 amino acids. The CDR3 DNA follows: TGTGCCAGCAGGCACGACAGTTTTAGCAATCAGCCCCAGCATTTT. Its translation: CASRHDSFSNQPQHF.

The rearrangement joins TRBV28 to TRBJ1-6, with TRBD1 as a possible D gene (6 bases). Trimming left V 6 bases short and J 0 bases short, with 15 bases between. Germline V CDR1 and CDR2: MDHEN, SYDVKM. The CDR3 consists of 17 residues. The DNA of the CDR3 is TGTGCCAGCAGAGGGGGTTGGGGTACCTCCTATAATTCACCCCTCCACTTT. Translated, it gives CASRGGWGTSYNSPLHF.